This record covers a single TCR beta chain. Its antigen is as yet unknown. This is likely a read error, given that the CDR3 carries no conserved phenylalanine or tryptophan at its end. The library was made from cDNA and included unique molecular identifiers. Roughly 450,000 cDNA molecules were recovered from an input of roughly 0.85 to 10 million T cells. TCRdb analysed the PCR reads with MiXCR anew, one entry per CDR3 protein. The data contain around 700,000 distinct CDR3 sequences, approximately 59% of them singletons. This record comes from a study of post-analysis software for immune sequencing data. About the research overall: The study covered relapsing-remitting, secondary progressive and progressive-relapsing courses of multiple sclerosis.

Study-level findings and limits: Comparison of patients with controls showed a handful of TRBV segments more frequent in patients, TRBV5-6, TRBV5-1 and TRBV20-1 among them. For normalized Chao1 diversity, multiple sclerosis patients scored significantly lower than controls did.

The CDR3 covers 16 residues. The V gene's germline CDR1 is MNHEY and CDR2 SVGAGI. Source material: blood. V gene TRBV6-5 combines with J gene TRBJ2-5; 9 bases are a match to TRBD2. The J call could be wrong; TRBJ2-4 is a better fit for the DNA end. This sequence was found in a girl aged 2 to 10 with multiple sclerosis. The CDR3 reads CASSYSNGGRADIQYV. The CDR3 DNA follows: TGTGCCAGCAGTTACTCGAACGGCGGGAGGGCGGACATTCAGTACGTC.